This T cell receptor (beta chain) was sequenced for a study of T cell changes during pregnancy in multiple sclerosis. Method: immunoSEQ multiplex PCR; TCRdb's copy keeps in-frame clones and lacks some. The sample includes more than 60,000 clones, around 90% seen only once; the top ten take roughly 0.3%. Germline-derived CDR1 and CDR2 are SGHRS and YFSETQ. The J segment lost 4 bases and the V segment lost 4 bases, leaving 8 bases of the junction unmatched. This CDR3 spans 16 amino acids. The chain has TRBV5-1 and TRBJ1-3; 10 bases align to TRBD1. The sample consisted of CD4+ T cells from peripheral blood mononuclear cells, taken in the third trimester of pregnancy. This TCR came from a female donor in good health, enrolled as a control in a pregnancy study. CDR3 nucleotides: TGCGCCAGCAGCCTACCGGGACAGGGGCTGGGAAACACCATATATTTT. Translated: CASSLPGQGLGNTIYF.